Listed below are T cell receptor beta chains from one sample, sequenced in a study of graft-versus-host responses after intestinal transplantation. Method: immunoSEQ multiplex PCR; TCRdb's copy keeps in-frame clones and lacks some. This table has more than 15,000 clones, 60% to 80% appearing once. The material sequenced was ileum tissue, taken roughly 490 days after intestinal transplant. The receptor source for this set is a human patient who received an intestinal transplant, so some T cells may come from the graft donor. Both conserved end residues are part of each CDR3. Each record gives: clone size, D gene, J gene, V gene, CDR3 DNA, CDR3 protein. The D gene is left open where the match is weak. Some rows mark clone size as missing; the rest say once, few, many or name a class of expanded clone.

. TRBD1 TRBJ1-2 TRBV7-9 TGTGCCAGCAGCTCCGGGGGATCCGGGACAGGGAAGAACACCTTC CASSSGGSGTGKNTF
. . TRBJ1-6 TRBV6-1 TGTGCCAGCAGTGAATATGGGGTACTCTTGACCCTCCACTTT CASSEYGVLLTLHF
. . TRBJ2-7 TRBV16 TGTGCCAGCAGCCAAGGGACAGAGCAGTACTTC CASSQGTEQYF
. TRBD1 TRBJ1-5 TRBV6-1 TGTGCCAGCAGTCCCCATCCTGACAGGGATGGGGAATTT CASSPHPDRDGEF
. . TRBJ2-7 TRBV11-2 TGTGCCAGCAGCTTAGGGGGGCAGGGGTTGTGGAACGAGCAGTACTTC CASSLGGQGLWNEQYF
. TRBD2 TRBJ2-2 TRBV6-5 TGTGCCAGCAGTTGGAGCGGGGGGGCCACCGGGGAGCTGTTTTTT CASSWSGGATGELFF
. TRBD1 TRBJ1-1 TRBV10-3 TGTGCCATCAGTGAGACAGGGGGCACTGAAGCTTTCTTT CAISETGGTEAFF
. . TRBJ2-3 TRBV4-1 TGCGCCAGCAGCCAAGCAAGGGGGACGGATACGCAGTATTTT CASSQARGTDTQYF
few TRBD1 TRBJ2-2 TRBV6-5 TGTGCCAGCAGGGGACAGGGTCGGACCGGGGAGCTGTTTTTT CASRGQGRTGELFF
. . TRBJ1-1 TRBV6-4 TGTGCCAGCAGTCCTACCTGGGGGGAGGTGAACACTGAAGCTTTCTTT CASSPTWGEVNTEAFF
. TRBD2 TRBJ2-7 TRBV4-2 TGTGCCAGCAGCCAAGAGGGGACTAGGGTGGCCGAGCAGTACTTC CASSQEGTRVAEQYF
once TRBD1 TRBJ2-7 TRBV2 TGTGCCAGGAGCTTCAAGGGACAGAGGGGCGAGCAGTACTTC CARSFKGQRGEQYF
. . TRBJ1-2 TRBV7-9 TGTGCCAGCAGCCCCCGACGGGGGCCGCAGGCCGGCTACACCTTC CASSPRRGPQAGYTF
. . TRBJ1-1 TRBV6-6 TGTGCCAGCAGTTACGGCCCTGAAGCTTTCTTT CASSYGPEAFF
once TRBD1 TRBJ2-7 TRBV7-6 TGTGCCAGCAGCTTACTCGCGTGGCGGACAGGGGGCTCCTACGAGCAGTACTTC CASSLLAWRTGGSYEQYF
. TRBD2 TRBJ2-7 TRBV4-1 TGCGCCAGCAGCCAAGATGGACGGGAGGCCTGGGAGCAGTACTTC CASSQDGREAWEQYF
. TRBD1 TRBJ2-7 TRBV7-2 TGTGCCAGCAGCCGGGACAGGACCTACGAGCAGTACTTC CASSRDRTYEQYF
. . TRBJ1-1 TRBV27 TGTGCCAGCAGTTCCCGACAGGCTGAAGCTTTCTTT CASSSRQAEAFF
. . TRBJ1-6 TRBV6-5 TGTGCCAGCACAGGGACATATAATTCACCCCTCCACTTT CASTGTYNSPLHF
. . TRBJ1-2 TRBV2 TGTGCCAGCAGTGAAATTGGGGGAGGTGGCTACACCTTC CASSEIGGGGYTF
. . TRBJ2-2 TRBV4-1 TGCGCCAGCAGCCAAAACCCGTGGGGGGCCGGGGAGCTGTTTTTT CASSQNPWGAGELFF
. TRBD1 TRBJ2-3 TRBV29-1 TGCAGCGTTCAACCAGGGGGAGATACGCAGTATTTT CSVQPGGDTQYF
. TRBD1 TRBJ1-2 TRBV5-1 TGCGCCAGCAGCCTGAGGACAGGGGCCTATGGCTACACCTTC CASSLRTGAYGYTF
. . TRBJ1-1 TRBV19 TGTGCCAGTAGTATCAGTGGGGAAAACACTGAAGCTTTCTTT CASSISGENTEAFF
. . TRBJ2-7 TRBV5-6 TGTGCCAGCAGCTTCCAGGGGCCCTACGAGCAGTACTTC CASSFQGPYEQYF
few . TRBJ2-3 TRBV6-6 TGTGCCAGCAGTTACTCGACCAGGGCAGATACGCAGTATTTT CASSYSTRADTQYF
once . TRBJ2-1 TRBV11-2 TGTGCCAGCACCCCGGGGTGGGGGACGAGCTCCTACAATGAGCAGTTCTTC CASTPGWGTSSYNEQFF
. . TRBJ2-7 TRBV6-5 TGTGCCAGCAGTTACTCCCGTGGATACGAGCAGTACTTC CASSYSRGYEQYF
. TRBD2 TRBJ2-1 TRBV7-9 TGTGCCAGCAGCTTAGCGGGAGGGAATGAGCAGTTCTTC CASSLAGGNEQFF
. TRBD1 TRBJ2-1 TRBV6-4 TGTGCCAGCAGTGACGGGGTCGAGGGGGCCGTGCAGTTCTTC CASSDGVEGAVQFF
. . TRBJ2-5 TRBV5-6 TGCGCCAGCAGTACATGGGGTGGGCGAGAGACCCAGTACTTC CASSTWGGRETQYF
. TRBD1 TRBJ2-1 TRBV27 TGTGCCAGCAGTCCTGAGACAGGGAATGAGCAGTTCTTC CASSPETGNEQFF
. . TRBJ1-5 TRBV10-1 TGCGCCAGCAGTGCTAAAGGGAAGCCCCAGCATTTT CASSAKGKPQHF
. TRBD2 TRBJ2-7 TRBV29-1 TGCAGCGTTGAGACTAGCGGGGGGAGGGAGCAGTACTTC CSVETSGGREQYF
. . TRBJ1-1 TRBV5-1 TGCGCCAGCAGCCCGAACTGGGGGTTTGGTGGGAACACTGAAGCTTTCTTT CASSPNWGFGGNTEAFF
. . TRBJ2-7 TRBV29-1 TGCAGCGTTGGGGACCAGGCCACCTACGAGCAGTACTTC CSVGDQATYEQYF
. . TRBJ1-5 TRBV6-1 TGTGCCAGCAGTGAAGTCGAGGTCGGTCAGCCCCAGCATTTT CASSEVEVGQPQHF
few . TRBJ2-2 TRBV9 TGTGCCAGCAGCGTAGTACTCCTCGGAGGGGGCACCGGGGAGCTGTTTTTT CASSVVLLGGGTGELFF
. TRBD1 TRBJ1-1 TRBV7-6 TGTGCCAGCAGCCCAGGGACAGCGAACCTGAACACTGAAGCTTTCTTT CASSPGTANLNTEAFF
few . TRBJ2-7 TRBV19 TGTGCCAGTAGTATGGCCGCAGCGACCACCTACGAGCAGTACTTC CASSMAAATTYEQYF
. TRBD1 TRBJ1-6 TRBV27 TGTGCCAGCAGTCCCCGGGACAGATCGCCCCTCCACTTT CASSPRDRSPLHF
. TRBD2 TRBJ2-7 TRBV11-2 TGTGCCAGCAGCTTAGTCGCGGGGGGGCCCTACGAGCAGTACTTC CASSLVAGGPYEQYF
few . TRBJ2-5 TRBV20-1 TGCAGTGCGGGGCGGCAAGAGACCCAGTACTTC CSAGRQETQYF
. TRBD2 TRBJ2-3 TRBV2 TGTGCCAGCCGACTAGCGGGGGCCACAGATACGCAGTATTTT CASRLAGATDTQYF
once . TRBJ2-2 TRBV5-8 TGTGCCAGCAGCTCCTACATCGGGGAGCTGTTTTTT CASSSYIGELFF
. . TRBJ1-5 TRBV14 TGTGCCAGCAGCAAAAGCGAGAATCAGCCCCAGCATTTT CASSKSENQPQHF
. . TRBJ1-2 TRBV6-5 TGTGCCAGCAGTTACTTGGGCGAGGGAACTGGCTACACCTTC CASSYLGEGTGYTF
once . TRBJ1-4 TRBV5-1 TGCGCCAGCAGCTTTAATAATGTCGGAGAAGTTAATGAAAAACTGTTTTTT CASSFNNVGEVNEKLFF
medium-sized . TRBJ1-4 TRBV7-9 TGTGCCAGCAGGGCGGGTGAAAAACTGTTTTTT CASRAGEKLFF
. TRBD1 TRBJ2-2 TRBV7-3 TGTGCCAGCAGCTTGGGACAGGGGGCCGGGGAGCTGTTTTTT CASSLGQGAGELFF
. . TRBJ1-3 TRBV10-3 TGTGCCATCAGTGAGTCGGACATTCACTCTGGAAACACCATATATTTT CAISESDIHSGNTIYF
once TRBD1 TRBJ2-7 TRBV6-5 TGTGCCAGCAGCCGAGGACAGGGGGGGTCCTTCGAGCAGTACTTC CASSRGQGGSFEQYF
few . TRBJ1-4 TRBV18 TGTGCCAGCTCGACCCGGACGGGCGCGGGTGAAAAACTGTTTTTT CASSTRTGAGEKLFF
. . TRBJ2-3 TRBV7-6 TGTGCCAGCAGCCCCCGGGACTTCGGGGCCCCAGATACGCAGTATTTT CASSPRDFGAPDTQYF
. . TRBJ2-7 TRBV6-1 TGTGCCAGCAGTGAAGCGCACGGGGGAGACTACGAGCAGTACTTC CASSEAHGGDYEQYF